These T cell receptor beta chains were read from a single sample in a study of blood T cell repertoires in COVID-19. Clones were sequenced by immunoSEQ multiplex PCR, and TCRdb holds only the in-frame ones, with some missing. The repertoire holds some 38,000 clones, with roughly nine tenths as singletons. The source material was peripheral blood. The source is a woman under 40 in a cohort sampled during active COVID-19. CDR3s include the opening cysteine and the closing phenylalanine or tryptophan. A D gene is named only where the DNA matches it firmly. For some rows the clone size is stated as once, few or many, or as a class when expanded; others skip it.

TRBV27,-,-,17,TRBJ2-7,TGTGCCAGCAGTCTAACAGTACCTGGAGGGGGGGATTACGAGCAGTACTTC,CASSLTVPGGGDYEQYF
TRBV13,-,-,14,TRBJ1-2,TGTGCCAGCAGCCAAACGGACTCAGACTATGGCTACACCTTC,CASSQTDSDYGYTF
TRBV5-4,-,-,15,TRBJ1-1,TGTGCCAGCAGCCCTTGGACAGAAATGAACACTGAAGCTTTCTTT,CASSPWTEMNTEAFF
TRBV2,TRBD2,-,14,TRBJ2-7,TGTGCCAGCAGTGTAAGCGGGATCATCAACGAGCAGTACTTC,CASSVSGIINEQYF
TRBV28,-,-,13,TRBJ2-7,TGTGCCAGCAGTACTTCAGGGGTGGGCGAGCAGTACTTC,CASSTSGVGEQYF
TRBV7-2,TRBD2,-,19,TRBJ2-2,TGTGCCAGCAGCCCCTGGGGGGGACTAGCGGGAGGGCCGCCCGGGGAGCTGTTTTTT,CASSPWGGLAGGPPGELFF
TRBV10-2,TRBD2,-,16,TRBJ2-1,TGCGCCAGCAGTGAAGGGGCTAGCGGGGTCTACAATGAGCAGTTCTTC,CASSEGASGVYNEQFF
TRBV2,TRBD1,-,12,TRBJ2-7,TGTGCCAGCATGACAGGGTCGTACGAGCAGTACTTC,CASMTGSYEQYF
TRBV19,TRBD1,once,19,TRBJ2-6,TGTGCCAGTACCCCCGGGACAGGGGGTCCTTTGGCTGGGGCCAACGTCCTGACTTTC,CASTPGTGGPLAGANVLTF
TRBV19,TRBD2,-,15,TRBJ2-1,TGTGCCAGTATGGGACTAGCGGGATCTAGCGATGAGCAGTTCTTC,CASMGLAGSSDEQFF
TRBV6-1,-,-,19,TRBJ1-5,TGTGCCAGCAGTGTACTTCAGGTCGGGGGAGGGACAAGCAATCAGCCCCAGCATTTT,CASSVLQVGGGTSNQPQHF
TRBV24-1,-,-,15,TRBJ2-3,TGTGCCACCAGTGATTTGTCCAGGGGGGCAGATACGCAGTATTTT,CATSDLSRGADTQYF
TRBV11-2,-,-,12,TRBJ2-1,TGTGCCAGCAGCCCGGAGGTGGATGAGCAGTTCTTC,CASSPEVDEQFF
TRBV19,TRBD1,-,14,TRBJ1-4,TGTGCCAGTAGTAAGGGGACAGAGAGTGAAAAACTGTTTTTT,CASSKGTESEKLFF
TRBV2,TRBD1,few,15,TRBJ1-5,TGTGCCAGCAGCCCCGGGACAGGGGGCCATCAGCCCCAGCATTTT,CASSPGTGGHQPQHF
TRBV6-1,-,-,16,TRBJ2-2,TGTGCCAGCAGTGAAGTCGACCCGCGGATCGTCGGGGAGCTGTTTTTT,CASSEVDPRIVGELFF
TRBV21-1,-,once,18,TRBJ2-5,TGTGCCAGCAGCAAAGCGCGGATTACTAGCGGCATCCAAGAGACCCAGTACTTC,CASSKARITSGIQETQYF
TRBV29-1,TRBD2,-,16,TRBJ2-1,TGCAGCGTTGAATGGGGGCTAGCGGGAGTTGGAAATGAGCAGTTCTTC,CSVEWGLAGVGNEQFF
TRBV12-5,-,-,15,TRBJ2-5,TGTGCTAGTGGTCGCGGACAGAACCTCCAAGAGACCCAGTACTTC,CASGRGQNLQETQYF
TRBV6-5,TRBD1,-,15,TRBJ1-3,TGTGCCAGCACTATCGACAGGGTGTTAGGAAACACCATATATTTT,CASTIDRVLGNTIYF
TRBV28,-,-,15,TRBJ2-7,TGTGCCAGCAGCTGGGTGGGAACTAGCACCTACGAGCAGTACTTC,CASSWVGTSTYEQYF
TRBV7-8,-,-,15,TRBJ2-2,TGTGCCAGCAGTGGGGCTAACATGGGGACCGGGGAGCTGTTTTTT,CASSGANMGTGELFF
TRBV7-9,TRBD2,-,19,TRBJ2-3,TGTGCCAGCAGCTCGAGCTTAGATAGAAGAGCGGGAATCACAGATACGCAGTATTTT,CASSSSLDRRAGITDTQYF
TRBV7-9,-,-,12,TRBJ2-7,TGTGCCAGCAGCTTAGTAATGTACGAGCAGTACTTC,CASSLVMYEQYF
TRBV25-1,-,-,13,TRBJ2-7,TGTGCCAGCAGTGAGCAGGGTGGCTACGAGCAGTACTTC,CASSEQGGYEQYF
TRBV6-1,-,-,16,TRBJ1-2,TGTGCCAGCAGTGCCCGGTCTCCACTGTGGAGCTATGGCTACACCTTC,CASSARSPLWSYGYTF
TRBV7-9,-,-,14,TRBJ1-1,TGTGCCAGCAGCTTTGCGGGGCATGGGACTGAAGCTTTCTTT,CASSFAGHGTEAFF
TRBV18,TRBD2,-,15,TRBJ2-5,TGTGCCAGCTCCGGACTAGCCAAACTTGGAGAGACCCAGTACTTC,CASSGLAKLGETQYF
TRBV19,TRBD1,-,15,TRBJ2-7,TGTGCCAGTAGTCTGCGACAGGGGGCATCCTACGAGCAGTACTTC,CASSLRQGASYEQYF
TRBV5-1,TRBD1,-,14,TRBJ2-2,TGCGCCAGCAGCCGGACAGGGGACAACGGGGAGCTGTTTTTT,CASSRTGDNGELFF
TRBV6-6,TRBD1,-,14,TRBJ2-7,TGTGCCAGCAGTTACTGGGACAGCACATACGAGCAGTACTTC,CASSYWDSTYEQYF
TRBV3-1/TRBV3-2,TRBD2,-,18,TRBJ2-3,TGTGCCAGCAGCCGACACGTATCTAGCGGGACTAGCACAGATACGCAGTATTTT,CASSRHVSSGTSTDTQYF
TRBV10-3,-,-,13,TRBJ2-5,TGTGCCATCAGTGGCAGGGTCCAAGAGACCCAGTACTTC,CAISGRVQETQYF
TRBV18,-,-,14,TRBJ1-1,TGTGCCAGCTCACCCTTCGTCGGGGACACTGAAGCTTTCTTT,CASSPFVGDTEAFF
TRBV4-2,-,-,17,TRBJ2-1,TGTGCCAGCAGCCAAGATGTGGGGGAGGGGGGCAGGAATGAGCAGTTCTTC,CASSQDVGEGGRNEQFF
TRBV5-1,-,-,14,TRBJ1-2,TGCGCCAGCAGCGCGAGGGGGGGCGACTATGGCTACACCTTC,CASSARGGDYGYTF
TRBV19,-,-,17,TRBJ1-5,TGTGCCAGTAGTTCGGACCCCTTCCCGGGGAGCAATCAGCCCCAGCATTTT,CASSSDPFPGSNQPQHF
TRBV30,-,-,15,TRBJ2-3,TGTGCCTGGAGTCGGTCTAGCGTAAGCACAGATACGCAGTATTTT,CAWSRSSVSTDTQYF